These 8 T cell receptor beta chains share one sample of origin, sequenced in a study of patients and donors after allogeneic stem cell transplantation. MiXCR was run by TCRdb on the RT-PCR reads, yielding one entry per CDR3 protein. The sample holds some 31,000 distinct CDR3 sequences, more than 35% seen once. The sequenced sample consisted of blood, either unsorted or a sorted T cell fraction (not recorded which). The origin of the receptors is a human donor who was either an allogeneic HSCT recipient or a stem cell or donor lymphocyte infusion donor (not recorded which). It is not recorded whose cells these are; they may come from a transplant donor.

This clonotype was seen a few times. This sequence joins TRBV7-9 and TRBJ1-4, with TRBD1 matching over 10 bases. The ends lost 1 base at V and 5 bases at J; junction bases unmatched: 1. The CDR3 runs 15 residues. In germline, CDR1 is SEHNR, CDR2 FQNEAQ (reference sequence). CDR3 bases: TGTGCCAGCAGCTTAGAGGGACAGGGGAATGAAAAACTGTTTTTT. This translates into CASSLEGQGNEKLFF. The variable domain in full, completed from reference TRBV7-9 and TRBJ1-4, reads DTGVSQNPRHKITKRGQNVTFRCDPISEHNRLYWYRQTLGQGPEFLTYFQNEAQLEKSRLLSDRFSAERPKGSFSTLEIQRTEQGDSAMYLCASSLEGQGNEKLFFGSGTQLSVL.

The chain links TRBV5-1 to TRBJ1-1; D is unresolved. CDR3 size: 15 residues. Germline assignment: CDR1 SGHRS and CDR2 YFSETQ. V was trimmed by 0 bases and J by 1 base, leaving 10 bases between them. DNA of the CDR3: TGCGCCAGCAGCTTGGCCTATTCAGGGAACACTGAAGCTTTCTTT. Amino acids: CASSLAYSGNTEAFF. Using reference TRBV5-1 and TRBJ1-1 for the parts outside the CDR3, the full variable domain is KAGVTQTPRYLIKTRGQQVTLSCSPISGHRSVSWYQQTPGQGLQFLFEYFSETQRNKGNFPGRFSGRQFSNSRSEMNVSTLELGDSALYLCASSLAYSGNTEAFFGQGTRLTVV.

This rearrangement joins TRBV20-1 to TRBJ1-5; tentatively, D is TRBD1 (6 bases). The germline V gene encodes CDR1 DFQATT and CDR2 SNEGSKA (reference sequence). Trimming took off 1 base at V and 4 bases at J, with 11 bases between the two ends. This CDR3 is built from 14 residues. CDR3: CSARGADSNQPQHF. CDR3 DNA sequence: TGCAGTGCTAGAGGGGCGGACAGTAATCAGCCCCAGCATTTT.

This clonotype turned up a few times. CDR3 residues: CASSYAYVQGILYNEQFF. The CDR3 nucleotides read TGTGCCAGCAGTTACGCCTACGTCCAGGGGATCTTGTACAATGAGCAGTTCTTC. The rearrangement uses TRBV6-5 and TRBJ2-1; D might be TRBD1 (6 bases). Per the germline V gene, CDR1 is MNHEY and CDR2 is SVGAGI. V lost 2 bases to trimming and J lost 4 bases, with 21 bases between them. The CDR3 is 18 amino acids.

DNA for the CDR3: TGCAGTGCTGCCAGTCCAGAAGCCCCGCTTGATGGCTACACCTTC. Translating gives CSAASPEAPLDGYTF. J is TRBJ1-2 and V is TRBV20-1, with D uncertain. This CDR3 is built from 15 residues. V lost 5 bases to trimming and J lost 6 bases, with 22 bases between them. Germline values: CDR1 DFQATT, CDR2 SNEGSKA (reference sequence).

The chain couples TRBV6-2 or TRBV6-3 to TRBJ2-1; the match to TRBD2 covers 7 bases. The ends lost 6 bases at V and 1 base at J; junction bases unmatched: 6. Germline V gene sequence: CDR1 MNHEY, CDR2 SVGEGT. CDR3 length: 15 residues. CDR3 coding DNA: TGTGCCAGCAGCCGGCGGGAGCGGTCCTACAATGAGCAGTTCTTC. Translated: CASSRRERSYNEQFF.

The table lists this clonotype with many counts. The rearrangement uses TRBV11-2 and TRBJ2-1; D possibly corresponds to TRBD1 (5 bases). The CDR3 length is 10 residues. V was cut by 6 bases and J by 13 bases, with 10 bases left in between. Germline CDR1 is SGHAT and CDR2 is FQNNGV. CDR3 protein: CASRAGQQFF. CDR3 nucleotides: TGTGCCAGCAGGGCTGGACAACAGTTCTTC.

This clonotype occurred once. The chain combines TRBV5-1 with TRBJ2-1; a weak D match, TRBD1 (5 bases). CDR3 length: 16 amino acids. Germline V gives CDR1 SGHRS, CDR2 YFSETQ. With 1 base removed from V and 0 bases from J, the gap between germline ends came to 11 bases. CDR3 amino acids: CASSLRGPSSYNEQFF. The CDR3 DNA is TGCGCCAGCAGCTTGAGGGGCCCAAGCTCCTACAATGAGCAGTTCTTC.